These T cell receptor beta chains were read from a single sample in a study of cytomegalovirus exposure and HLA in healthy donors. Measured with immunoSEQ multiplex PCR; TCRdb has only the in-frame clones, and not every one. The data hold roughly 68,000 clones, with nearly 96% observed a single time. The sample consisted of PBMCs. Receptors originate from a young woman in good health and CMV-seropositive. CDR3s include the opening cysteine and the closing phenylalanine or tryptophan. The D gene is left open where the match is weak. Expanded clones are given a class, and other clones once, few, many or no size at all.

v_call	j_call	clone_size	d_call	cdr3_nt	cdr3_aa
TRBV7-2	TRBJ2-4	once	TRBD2	TGTGCCAGCGGTCTTGTGGTAGCGGGAGGGCCCGGGGGACAGTACTTC	CASGLVVAGGPGGQYF
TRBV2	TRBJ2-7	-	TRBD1	TGTGCCAGCAGTGAAGGGACAGGACAGTACGAGCAGTACTTC	CASSEGTGQYEQYF
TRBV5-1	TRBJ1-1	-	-	TGCGCCAGCAGTCGGGGAGGTGGTACTGAAGCTTTCTTT	CASSRGGGTEAFF
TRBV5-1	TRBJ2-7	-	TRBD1	TGCGCCAGCAGTTACGCGGGACAGGGCCTCGAGCAGTACTTC	CASSYAGQGLEQYF
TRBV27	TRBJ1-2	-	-	TGTGCCAGCAGTTTATCGAGTCCCCCCTACCCCTATGGCTACACCTTC	CASSLSSPPYPYGYTF
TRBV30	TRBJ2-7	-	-	TGTGCCTGGAGAAATATAGCGTCAACCTACGAGCAGTACTTC	CAWRNIASTYEQYF
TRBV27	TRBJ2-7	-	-	TGTGCCAGCAGTTCACCGGGACTCTCCTACGAGCAGTACTTC	CASSSPGLSYEQYF
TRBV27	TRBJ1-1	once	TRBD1	TGTGCCAGCAGTCCAAGGGACAGGGGGGAAGCTTTCTTT	CASSPRDRGEAFF
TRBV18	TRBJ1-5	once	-	TGTGCCAGCTCACCAGGCCCCGCAAATCAGCCCCAGCATTTT	CASSPGPANQPQHF
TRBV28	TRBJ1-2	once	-	TGTGCCAGCAGTCTCTTCGCGGTTAACTATGGCTACACCTTC	CASSLFAVNYGYTF
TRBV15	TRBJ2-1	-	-	TGTGCCACCAGCAGAGATCTAGCTTATGAGCAGTTCTTC	CATSRDLAYEQFF
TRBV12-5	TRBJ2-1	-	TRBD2	TGTGCTAGTGGTTCGACGGGCGGGGGGAGCCAGTCCTACAATGAGCAGTTCTTC	CASGSTGGGSQSYNEQFF
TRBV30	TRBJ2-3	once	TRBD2	TGTGCCTGGAATCCCCCGGGACTAGCGGGAGGGCCTTCGCAGTATTTT	CAWNPPGLAGGPSQYF
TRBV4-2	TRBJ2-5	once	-	TGTGCCAGCAGCCAAGATCAGCGAGAGACCCAGTACTTC	CASSQDQRETQYF
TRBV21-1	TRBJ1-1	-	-	TGTGCCAGCAGCAAAGGATCTAGGGGCACTGAAGCTTTCTTT	CASSKGSRGTEAFF
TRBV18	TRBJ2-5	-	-	TGTGCCAGCTCACCACGACAGACTGGGGCTCAAGAGACCCAGTACTTC	CASSPRQTGAQETQYF
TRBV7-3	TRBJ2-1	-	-	TGTGCCAGCAGCTTAACGTACGGCGGAGAGCAGTTCTTC	CASSLTYGGEQFF
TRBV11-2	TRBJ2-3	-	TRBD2	TGTGCCAGCAGCTTAAACCTCTGGACTAGCGGAGATGCCACAGATACGCAGTATTTT	CASSLNLWTSGDATDTQYF
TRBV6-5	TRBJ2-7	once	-	TGTGCCAGCAGTTACTCCGGGACTCGATCCTACGAGCAGTACTTC	CASSYSGTRSYEQYF
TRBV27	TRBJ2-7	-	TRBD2	TGTGCCAGCGGCTATACTAGCGGGAGGGGCGAGCAGTACTTC	CASGYTSGRGEQYF
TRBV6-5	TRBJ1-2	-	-	TGTGCCAGCAGTTACTCGAGGTGGGACTATGGCTACACCTTC	CASSYSRWDYGYTF
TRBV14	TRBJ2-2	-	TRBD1	TGTGCCAGCAGCCAAAGTGGGACAGGGTTAGGTGGAACCGGGGAGCTGTTTTTT	CASSQSGTGLGGTGELFF
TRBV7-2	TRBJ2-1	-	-	TGTGCCAGCAGCCACCGGGGAGATCCTACGCGGGCCGCTCGTGGGCAGTTCTTC	CASSHRGDPTRAARGQFF
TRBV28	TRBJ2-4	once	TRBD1	TGTGCCAGCAGTCCTACCCTACAGGGGGCGGGAGCCAAAAACATTCAGTACTTC	CASSPTLQGAGAKNIQYF
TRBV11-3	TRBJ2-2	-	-	TGTGCCAGCAGCTTAGGGACTCAGAACACCGGGGAGCTGTTTTTT	CASSLGTQNTGELFF
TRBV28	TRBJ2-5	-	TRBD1	TGTGCCAGCAGCGGTGGACAGGGGAGGCAAGAGACCCAGTACTTC	CASSGGQGRQETQYF
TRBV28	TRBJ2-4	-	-	TGTGCCAGCAGTTCCCCCCCAGGGGTTCTGAATATTCAGTACTTC	CASSSPPGVLNIQYF
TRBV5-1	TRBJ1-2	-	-	TGCGCCAGCAGCAATCCAGGGGAAACCCTTGGCTACACCTTC	CASSNPGETLGYTF
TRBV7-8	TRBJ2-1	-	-	TGTGCCAGCAGGAAACAAAATGAGCAGTTCTTC	CASRKQNEQFF
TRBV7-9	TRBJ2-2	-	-	TGTGCCAGCAGAGCCAAACCCCCGGGGGAGCTGTTTTTT	CASRAKPPGELFF
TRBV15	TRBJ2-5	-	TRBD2	TGTGCCACCTCCAGCGGTTTTAGCGGGAGGCCGGAGACCCAGTACTTC	CATSSGFSGRPETQYF
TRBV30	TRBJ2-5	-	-	TGTGCCTGGAGGTCAGGAGGAGAGACCCAGTACTTC	CAWRSGGETQYF
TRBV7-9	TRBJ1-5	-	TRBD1	TGTGCCAGCAGCTCAGGGGGGAATCAGCCCCAGCATTTT	CASSSGGNQPQHF
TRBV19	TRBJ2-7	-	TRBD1	TGTGCCAGCCTCCGGGACAGGGACGGCGAGCAGTACTTC	CASLRDRDGEQYF
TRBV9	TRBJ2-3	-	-	TGTGCCAGCAGCGTAGGGGGGGACCTCGAAGATACGCAGTATTTT	CASSVGGDLEDTQYF
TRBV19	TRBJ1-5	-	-	TGTGCCAGTAGTATATCAGGGTCCAATCAGCCCCAGCATTTT	CASSISGSNQPQHF
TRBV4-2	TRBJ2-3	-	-	TGTGCCAGCAGATACCAAGGAGGGCAGGCAGATACGCAGTATTTT	CASRYQGGQADTQYF
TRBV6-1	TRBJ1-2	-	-	TGTGCCAGCAGTGCTACAGAAGCTAACTATGGCTACACCTTC	CASSATEANYGYTF
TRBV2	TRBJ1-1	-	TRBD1	TGTGCCAGCGCGCCAGGGGGGAAGAGGAGCACTGAAGCTTTCTTT	CASAPGGKRSTEAFF
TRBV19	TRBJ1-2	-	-	TGTGCCAGTAGCCAAAATACCGCCGGGACACCGTATGGCTACACCTTC	CASSQNTAGTPYGYTF
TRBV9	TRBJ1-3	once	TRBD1	TGTGCCAGCAGCGCCTCGCCGGGACAGGACCCATCTGGAAACACCATATATTTT	CASSASPGQDPSGNTIYF
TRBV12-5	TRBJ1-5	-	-	TGTGCTAGTGGTTTGGTACAGGGCCGCGCTCAGCCCCAGCATTTT	CASGLVQGRAQPQHF